This T cell receptor (beta chain) is drawn from a study of blood T cell repertoires in COVID-19. Study-wide background: Italy, Spain and the United States were the sources of the convalescent and acute COVID-19 samples. T cells, B-cell-depleted T cells, or PBMCs provided the cDNA or gDNA that served as material.

This clone has just one count. Under the authors' procedure: From reference gene primer amplification, estimates of nucleated cell counts were derived. Sequencing was performed with immunoSEQ multiplex PCR; in TCRdb, only in-frame clones are kept and a portion is missing. V and J calls and clone size are copied from that table; D and trimming were computed from the DNA. Of about 69,000 clones detected, over 75% appear once; the ten largest clones hold less than 6.5%. Germline CDR1 SGHRS, CDR2 YFSETQ. This CDR3 contains 13 residues. Losses at the gene ends were 3 bases for V and 6 bases for J; bases not matched to a gene: 1.

Sequencing used peripheral blood. V usage is TRBV5-1 and J usage is TRBJ2-7; TRBD2 matches at 12 bases. The source of this sequence is a young woman with acute or convalescent COVID-19. The CDR3 sequence: CASSWGLAGEQYF. The CDR3, as DNA: TGCGCCAGCAGCTGGGGACTAGCGGGCGAGCAGTACTTC.